This TCR beta chain was found in a study of blood T cell repertoires in COVID-19. Study overall: Italy, Spain and the United States were the sources of the convalescent and acute COVID-19 samples. Nucleic acid was either cDNA or gDNA, and it came from T cells, B-cell-depleted T cells, or PBMCs.

CDR1 GTSNPN and CDR2 SVGIG come from the germline V gene (reference sequence). CDR3 size: 12 residues. Trimming shortened V by 0 bases and J by 7 bases, and 9 bases separated the two germline ends. TCRdb keeps only in-frame clones here, not all; method: immunoSEQ multiplex PCR. The table records 300,000 to 400,000 clones, 70% to 90% of them present only once. The participants were between about 18 and 90 years old and came from 20 to 30 US areas. The chain joins TRBV30 to TRBJ1-1, with D possibly being TRBD1 (5 bases). This clonotype was obtained from a young woman with acute COVID-19. Sequencing was done on a sample of PBMCs or T cells enriched from blood (not recorded which). DNA of the CDR3: TGTGCCTGGAGTGTAGAAAGGGGTGAAGCTTTCTTT. This sequence encodes CAWSVERGEAFF.